The present TCR beta chain was sequenced within a study of blood T cells in healthy people across ages. The study's findings and limits: Estimates drawn from one million T cells were deemed to understate diversity. Aged donors had fewer naive CD4+ cells and lower diversity than long-lived donors.

The CDR3 totals 17 residues. From germline, CDR1 is MNHEY and CDR2 SMNVEV (reference sequence). Trimming removed 3 bases from V and 0 bases from J; junction bases left unmatched: 8. The study isolated at least 6.5 million PBMCs from each sample. The second PCR ran about 6 to 12 cycles with a sample-barcoded 5' primer and J-beta primers. With 12 random nucleotides, a template-switch adaptor tagged each individual cDNA molecule. TCRdb reprocessed the 5' RACE reads via MiXCR and lists one record per CDR3 protein. The top ten clones hold around a sixth of a sample with 600,000 or so distinct CDR3 sequences, approximately 30% of them seen once. This clonotype was detected only a few times. Its target is unknown.

This receptor was obtained from an elderly woman in good health. The chain has TRBV27 and TRBJ2-3, with 8 bases lining up with TRBD2. Source material: blood. CDR3 DNA sequence: TGTGCCAGCAGTTTCTCGATGCGGGGGGCAAGCACAGATACGCAGTATTTT. Translating gives CASSFSMRGASTDTQYF.